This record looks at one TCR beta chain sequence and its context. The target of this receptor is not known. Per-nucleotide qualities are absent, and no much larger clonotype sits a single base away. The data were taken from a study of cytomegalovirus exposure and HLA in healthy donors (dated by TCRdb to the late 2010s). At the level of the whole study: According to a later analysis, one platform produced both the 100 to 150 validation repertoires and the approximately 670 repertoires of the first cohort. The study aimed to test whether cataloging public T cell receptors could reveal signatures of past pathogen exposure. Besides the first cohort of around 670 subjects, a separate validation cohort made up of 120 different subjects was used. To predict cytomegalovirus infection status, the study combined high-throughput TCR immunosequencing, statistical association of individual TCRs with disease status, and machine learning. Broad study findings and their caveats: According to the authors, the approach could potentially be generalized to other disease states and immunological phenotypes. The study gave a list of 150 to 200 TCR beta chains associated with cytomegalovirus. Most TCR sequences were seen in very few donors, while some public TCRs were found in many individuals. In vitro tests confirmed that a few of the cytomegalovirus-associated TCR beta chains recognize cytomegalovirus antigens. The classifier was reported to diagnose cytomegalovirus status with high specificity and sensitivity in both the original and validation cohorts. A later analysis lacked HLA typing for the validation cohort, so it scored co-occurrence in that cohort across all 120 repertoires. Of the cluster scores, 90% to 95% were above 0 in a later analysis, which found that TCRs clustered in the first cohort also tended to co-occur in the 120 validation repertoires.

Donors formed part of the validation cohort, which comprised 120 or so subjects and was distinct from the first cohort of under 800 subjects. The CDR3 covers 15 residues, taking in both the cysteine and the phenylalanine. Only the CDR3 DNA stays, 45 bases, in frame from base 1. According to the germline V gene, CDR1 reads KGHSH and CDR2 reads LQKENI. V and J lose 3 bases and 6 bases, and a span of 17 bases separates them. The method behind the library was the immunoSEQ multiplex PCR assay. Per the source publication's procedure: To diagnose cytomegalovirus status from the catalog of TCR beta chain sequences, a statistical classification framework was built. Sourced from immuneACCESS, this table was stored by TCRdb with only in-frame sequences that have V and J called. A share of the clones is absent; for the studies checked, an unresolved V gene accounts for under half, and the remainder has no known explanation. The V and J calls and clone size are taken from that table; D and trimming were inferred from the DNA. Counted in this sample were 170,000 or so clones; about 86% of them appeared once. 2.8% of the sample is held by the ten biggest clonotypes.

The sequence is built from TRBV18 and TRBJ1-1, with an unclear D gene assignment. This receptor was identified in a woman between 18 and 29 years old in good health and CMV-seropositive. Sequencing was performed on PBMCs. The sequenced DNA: TGTGCCAGCTCACCTTCCTCCGCGGGTAGCGCTGAAGCTTTCTTT. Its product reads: CASSPSSAGSAEAFF. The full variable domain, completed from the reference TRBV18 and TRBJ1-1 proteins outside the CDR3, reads NAGVMQNPRHLVRRRGQEARLRCSPMKGHSHVYWYRQLPEEGLKFMVYLQKENIIDESGMPKERFSAEFPKEGPSILRIQQVVRGDSAAYFCASSPSSAGSAEAFFGQGTRLTVV.